The 14 T cell receptor beta chains listed next were all sequenced from one sample in a study of blood T cell repertoires in COVID-19. Clones were read by immunoSEQ multiplex PCR, and TCRdb kept only the in-frame ones, dropping some. The table has about 250,000 clones, around 82% seen once. Sequencing used peripheral blood. These receptors all stem from a man aged 45-60 years with active or convalescent COVID-19.

This clone was detected only once. The genes are TRBV3-1 (or the pseudogene TRBV3-2) and TRBJ2-1; D remains ambiguous. V gave up 0 bases and J gave up 6 bases, with 9 bases separating them. This CDR3 has 14 residues. Germline CDR1 reads LGHDT; CDR2 reads YNNKEL (reference sequence). Here the CDR3 DNA reads TGTGCCAGCAGCCAAGACAGGTTTTCCAATGAGCAGTTCTTC. It translates to CASSQDRFSNEQFF.

The chain carries TRBV3-1 (or the pseudogene TRBV3-2) and TRBJ2-3, with 9 bases matching TRBD2. J lost 4 bases, V lost 4 bases, and 6 bases had no gene match. This CDR3 contains 15 residues. The V gene's germline CDR1 is LGHDT and CDR2 YNNKEL (reference sequence). The CDR3 DNA reads TGTGCCAGCAGCCCGCGGGGGGGCCGGTCAGATACGCAGTATTTT. Amino acid sequence: CASSPRGGRSDTQYF.

The chain recombines TRBV30 with TRBJ1-3; no clear D gene. Germline V gene sequence: CDR1 GTSNPN, CDR2 SVGIG (reference sequence). Trimming removed 0 bases from V and 4 bases from J, with 10 bases in between. CDR3 length: 14 residues. The CDR3 sequence is CAWSVSPEGNTIYF. CDR3 nucleotide sequence: TGTGCCTGGAGTGTTTCCCCGGAGGGAAACACCATATATTTT.

The chain recombines TRBV5-1 with TRBJ1-3, with D maybe TRBD1 (6 bases). The CDR3 totals 17 residues. The germline gives CDR1 SGHRS, CDR2 YFSETQ. The V gene lost 4 bases and the J gene lost 0 bases, with 17 bases spanning the gap. Here the CDR3 DNA reads TGCGCCAGCAGCCTCTCGGACAGTGATTCCTCTGGAAACACCATATATTTT. Its protein is CASSLSDSDSSGNTIYF.

Of note for this clone: The junction departs from germline at one end; a sequencing error may be responsible. V and J are TRBV12-3 or TRBV12-4 and TRBJ2-3; weak D call: TRBD2 (6 bases). This CDR3 is 11 amino acids long. DNA of the CDR3: TGTGCCAGCAGTTTTGGCGGGGATAAAGGTTTT. Residues: CASSFGGDKGF.

The genes are TRBV6-6 and TRBJ1-6, with TRBD1 identical over 7 bases. V was clipped by 8 bases and J by 6 bases; unmatched bases: 7. This CDR3 has 14 amino acids. Germline CDR1 MNHNY, CDR2 SVGAGI (reference sequence). The CDR3 DNA reads TGTGCCAGCGGAAGGGACAGTTCTAATTCACCCCTCCACTTT. Amino acid sequence: CASGRDSSNSPLHF.

The chain couples TRBV19 to TRBJ2-2; maybe TRBD1 (7 bases). V was clipped by 10 bases and J by 3 bases, with 15 bases between them. Germline V gives CDR1 LNHDA, CDR2 SQIVND (reference sequence). The CDR3 contains 14 residues. As DNA, the CDR3 is TGTGCCACCCGGAGGGACAGTTACACCGGGGAGCTGTTTTTT. As protein: CATRRDSYTGELFF.

The rearrangement joins TRBV5-1 to TRBJ2-1, with 8 bases identical to TRBD2. The CDR3 is 14 amino acids. Germline assignment: CDR1 SGHRS and CDR2 YFSETQ. J gave up 2 bases and V 6 bases, and 4 bases lay outside the gene matches. The CDR3: CASIGGGTYNEQFF. CDR3 DNA sequence: TGCGCCAGCATCGGGGGGGGAACCTACAATGAGCAGTTCTTC.

V usage is TRBV7-2 and J usage is TRBJ2-3; D perhaps matches TRBD1 (6 bases). The CDR3 sequence is 15 residues long. The germline V and J ends were trimmed by 6 bases and 4 bases, with 17 bases remaining between them. Germline V gives CDR1 SGHTA, CDR2 FQGNSA. The chain's CDR3 is CASRRETGLPDTQYF. The CDR3 nucleotides read TGTGCCAGCAGGAGGGAGACAGGCCTCCCAGATACGCAGTATTTT.

V and J are TRBV9 and TRBJ1-1; 8 bases are a match to TRBD1. The CDR3 runs 15 residues. The germline V gene encodes CDR1 SGDLS and CDR2 YYNGEE. The J segment lost 5 bases and the V segment lost 0 bases, leaving 6 bases of the junction unmatched. For the CDR3, the DNA is TGTGCCAGCAGCGTAGACGCAGGGGGCCGGACTGAAGCTTTCTTT. Translated: CASSVDAGGRTEAFF.

This rearrangement joins TRBV20-1 to TRBJ2-7; D is uncertain. Between the trimmed V and J ends, which lost 3 bases and 1 base, there was a span of 7 bases. The CDR3 loop spans 12 amino acids. CDR1 is DFQATT and CDR2 is SNEGSKA in the germline V gene (reference sequence). The CDR3, as DNA: TGCAGTGCTAGTTCCAGGTCCTACGAGCAGTACTTC. Translating it yields CSASSRSYEQYF.

The rearrangement joins TRBV5-1 to TRBJ2-2; D may be TRBD1 (5 bases). The CDR3 has 14 residues. CDR1 and CDR2 (germline): SGHRS, YFSETQ. With 4 bases removed from V and 5 bases from J, the gap between germline ends came to 12 bases. Here the CDR3 DNA reads TGCGCCAGCAGCCCCCATCAGGGAACCGGGGAGCTGTTTTTT. This codes for CASSPHQGTGELFF.

The chain carries TRBV14 and TRBJ1-2; D is possibly TRBD1 (5 bases). There are 15 residues in the CDR3. V was clipped by 7 bases and J by 7 bases, with 22 bases between them. CDR1 SGHDN and CDR2 FVKESK come from the germline V gene. CDR3 DNA sequence: TGTGCCAGCACTACAAGCCCCGGACACCTCCGTGGCTACACCTTC. It encodes CASTTSPGHLRGYTF.

This clone was observed a handful of times. The CDR3 sequence: CSVGQGRLVTEAFF. The CDR3 nucleotides read TGCAGCGTAGGTCAGGGGCGACTGGTAACTGAAGCTTTCTTT. The chain employs TRBV29-1 and TRBJ1-1, with TRBD1 as a possible D gene (6 bases). The CDR3 is 14 residues long. Per the germline V gene, CDR1 is SQVTM and CDR2 is ANQGSEA. V was cut by 6 bases and J by 5 bases, with 19 bases left in between.